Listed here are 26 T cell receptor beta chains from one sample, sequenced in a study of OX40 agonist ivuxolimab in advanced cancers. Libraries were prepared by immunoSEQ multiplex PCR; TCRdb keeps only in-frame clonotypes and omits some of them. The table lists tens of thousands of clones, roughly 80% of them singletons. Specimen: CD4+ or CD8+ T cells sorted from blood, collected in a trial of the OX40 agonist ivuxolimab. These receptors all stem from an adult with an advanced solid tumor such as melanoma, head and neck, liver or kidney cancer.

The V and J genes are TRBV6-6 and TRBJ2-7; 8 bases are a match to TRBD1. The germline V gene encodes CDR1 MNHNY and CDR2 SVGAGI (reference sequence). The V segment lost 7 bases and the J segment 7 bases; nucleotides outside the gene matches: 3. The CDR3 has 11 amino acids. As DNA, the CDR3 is TGTGCCAGCACCACAGGGGGAGAGCAGTACTTC. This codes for CASTTGGEQYF.

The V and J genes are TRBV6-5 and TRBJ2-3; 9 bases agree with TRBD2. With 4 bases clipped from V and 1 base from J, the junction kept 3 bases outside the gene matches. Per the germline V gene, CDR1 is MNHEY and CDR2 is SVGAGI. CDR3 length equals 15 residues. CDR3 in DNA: TGTGCCAGCAGTTTCGCTAGCGGGGGCACAGATACGCAGTATTTT. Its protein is CASSFASGGTDTQYF.

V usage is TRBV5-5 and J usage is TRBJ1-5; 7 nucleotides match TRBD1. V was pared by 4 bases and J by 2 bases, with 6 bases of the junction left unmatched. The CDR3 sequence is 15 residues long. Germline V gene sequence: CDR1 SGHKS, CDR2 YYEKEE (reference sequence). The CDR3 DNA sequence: TGTGCCAGCAGCCAAGTTACAGGGGGCAATCAGCCCCAGCATTTT. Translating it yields CASSQVTGGNQPQHF.

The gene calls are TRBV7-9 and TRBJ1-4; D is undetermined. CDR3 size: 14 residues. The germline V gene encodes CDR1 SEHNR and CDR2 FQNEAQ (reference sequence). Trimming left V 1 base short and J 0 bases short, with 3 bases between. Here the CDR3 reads CASSLGTTNEKLFF. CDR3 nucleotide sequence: TGTGCCAGCAGCTTAGGGACAACTAATGAAAAACTGTTTTTT.

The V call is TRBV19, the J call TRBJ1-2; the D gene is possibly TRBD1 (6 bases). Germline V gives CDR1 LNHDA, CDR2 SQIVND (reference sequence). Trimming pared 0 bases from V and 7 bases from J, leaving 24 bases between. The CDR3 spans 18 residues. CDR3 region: CASSIDRGPTRGYSGYTF. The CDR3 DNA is TGTGCCAGTAGTATAGACAGGGGCCCTACCCGTGGGTACTCTGGCTACACCTTC.

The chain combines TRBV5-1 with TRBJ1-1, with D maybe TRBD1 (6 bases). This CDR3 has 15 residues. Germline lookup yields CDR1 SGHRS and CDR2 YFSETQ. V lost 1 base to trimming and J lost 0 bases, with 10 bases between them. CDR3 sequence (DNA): TGCGCCAGCAGCTTGACAGGGCCTATGAACACTGAAGCTTTCTTT. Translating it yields CASSLTGPMNTEAFF.

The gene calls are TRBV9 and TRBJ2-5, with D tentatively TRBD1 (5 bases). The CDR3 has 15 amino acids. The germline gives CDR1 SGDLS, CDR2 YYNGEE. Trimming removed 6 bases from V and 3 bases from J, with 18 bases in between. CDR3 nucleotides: TGTGCCAGCACCTTAAAGGGGATGGTCGAAGAGACCCAGTACTTC. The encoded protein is CASTLKGMVEETQYF.

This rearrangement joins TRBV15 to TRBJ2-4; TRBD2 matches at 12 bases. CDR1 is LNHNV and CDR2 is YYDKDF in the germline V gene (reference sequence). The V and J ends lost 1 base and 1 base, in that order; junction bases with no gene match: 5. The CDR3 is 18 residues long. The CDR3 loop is CATSRGTSGAKAKNIQYF. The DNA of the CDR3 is TGTGCCACCAGCAGAGGGACTAGCGGGGCTAAGGCCAAAAACATTCAGTACTTC.

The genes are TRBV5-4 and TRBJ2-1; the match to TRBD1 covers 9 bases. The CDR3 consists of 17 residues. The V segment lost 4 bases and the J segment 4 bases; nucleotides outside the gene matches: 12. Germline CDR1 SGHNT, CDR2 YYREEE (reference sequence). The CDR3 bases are TGTGCCAGCAGCCAAGGGGGGGGGACAGGGATGTACAATGAGCAGTTCTTC. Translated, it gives CASSQGGGTGMYNEQFF.

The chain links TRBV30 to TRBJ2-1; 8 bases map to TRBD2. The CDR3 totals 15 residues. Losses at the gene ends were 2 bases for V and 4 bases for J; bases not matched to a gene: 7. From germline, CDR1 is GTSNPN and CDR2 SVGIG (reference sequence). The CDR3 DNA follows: TGTGCCTGGAGTTTAAGCGGGAGCCCTTACAATGAGCAGTTCTTC. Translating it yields CAWSLSGSPYNEQFF.

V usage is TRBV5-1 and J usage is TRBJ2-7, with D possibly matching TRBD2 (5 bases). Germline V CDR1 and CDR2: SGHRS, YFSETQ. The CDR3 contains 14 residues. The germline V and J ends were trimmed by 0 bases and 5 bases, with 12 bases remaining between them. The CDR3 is CASSLEASFDEQYF. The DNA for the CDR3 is TGCGCCAGCAGCTTGGAGGCTAGCTTCGACGAGCAGTACTTC.

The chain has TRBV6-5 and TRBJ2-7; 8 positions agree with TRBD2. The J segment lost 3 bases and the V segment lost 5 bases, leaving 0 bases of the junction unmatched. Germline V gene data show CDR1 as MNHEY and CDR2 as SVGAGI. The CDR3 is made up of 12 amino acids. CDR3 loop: CASSTSGYEQYF. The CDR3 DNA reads TGTGCCAGCAGTACTAGCGGCTACGAGCAGTACTTC.

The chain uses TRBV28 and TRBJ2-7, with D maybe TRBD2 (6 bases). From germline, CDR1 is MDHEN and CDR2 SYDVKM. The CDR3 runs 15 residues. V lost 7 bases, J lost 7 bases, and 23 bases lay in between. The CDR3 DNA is TGTGCCAGCATCTCTCGGGTTACCCTTGGGAGGGAGCAGTACTTC. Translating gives CASISRVTLGREQYF.

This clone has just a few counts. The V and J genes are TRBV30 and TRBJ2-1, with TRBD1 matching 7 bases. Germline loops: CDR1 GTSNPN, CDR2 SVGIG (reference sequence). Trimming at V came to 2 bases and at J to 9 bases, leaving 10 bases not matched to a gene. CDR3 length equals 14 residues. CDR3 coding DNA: TGTGCCTGGAGTCAAACAACAGGGGCGGGTGAGCAGTTCTTC. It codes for CAWSQTTGAGEQFF.

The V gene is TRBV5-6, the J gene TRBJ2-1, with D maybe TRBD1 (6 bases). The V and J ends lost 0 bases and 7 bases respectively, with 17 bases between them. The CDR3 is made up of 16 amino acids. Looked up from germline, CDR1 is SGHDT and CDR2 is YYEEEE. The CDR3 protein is CASSLESWGRGNEQFF. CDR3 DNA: TGTGCCAGCAGCTTGGAGTCCTGGGGGCGCGGGAATGAGCAGTTCTTC.

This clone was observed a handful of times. The DNA of the CDR3 is TGTGCCAGCAGCTTGGGGACATATAATTCACCCCTCCACTTT. It translates to CASSLGTYNSPLHF. The chain combines TRBV11-1 with TRBJ1-6; a weak D match, TRBD1 (6 bases). Germline V gene lookup returns CDR1 SGHAT and CDR2 FQDESV (reference sequence). Trimming pared 3 bases from V and 4 bases from J, leaving 7 bases between. The CDR3 length is 14 residues. The entire variable domain, with the rest obtained from reference TRBV11-1 and TRBJ1-6, is as follows: EAEVAQSPRYKITEKSQAVAFWCDPISGHATLYWYRQILGQGPELLVQFQDESVVDDSQLPKDRFSAERLKGVDSTLKIQPAELGDSAMYLCASSLGTYNSPLHFGNGTRLTVT.

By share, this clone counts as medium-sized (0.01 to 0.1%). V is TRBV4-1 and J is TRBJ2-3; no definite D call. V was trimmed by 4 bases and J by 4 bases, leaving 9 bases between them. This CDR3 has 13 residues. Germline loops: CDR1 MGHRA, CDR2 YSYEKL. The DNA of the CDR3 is TGCGCCAGCAGCCCCCAGTTGGCAGATACGCAGTATTTT. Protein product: CASSPQLADTQYF.

DNA for the CDR3: TGTGCCAGCAGCTTAGTTCCGGGGCCCCGGGACTATGGCTACACCTTC. Its translation is CASSLVPGPRDYGYTF. The chain carries TRBV7-2 and TRBJ1-2; the D gene is possibly TRBD1 (5 bases). The V gene's germline CDR1 is SGHTA and CDR2 FQGNSA. The CDR3 sequence is 16 residues long. The V end lost 1 base, the J end lost 3 bases, and 15 bases lay between the germline ends.

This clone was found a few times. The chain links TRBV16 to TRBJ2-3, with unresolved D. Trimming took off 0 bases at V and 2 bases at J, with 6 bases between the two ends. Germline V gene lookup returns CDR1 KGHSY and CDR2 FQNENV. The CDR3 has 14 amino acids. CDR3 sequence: CASSQSRHTDTQYF. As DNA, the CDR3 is TGTGCCAGCAGCCAATCTAGACACACAGATACGCAGTATTTT.

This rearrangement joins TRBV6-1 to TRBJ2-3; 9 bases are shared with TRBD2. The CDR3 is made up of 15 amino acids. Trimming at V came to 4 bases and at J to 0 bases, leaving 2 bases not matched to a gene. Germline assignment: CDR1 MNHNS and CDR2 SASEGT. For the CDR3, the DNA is TGTGCCAGCAGTGCGACTAGCGGAAGCACAGATACGCAGTATTTT. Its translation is CASSATSGSTDTQYF.

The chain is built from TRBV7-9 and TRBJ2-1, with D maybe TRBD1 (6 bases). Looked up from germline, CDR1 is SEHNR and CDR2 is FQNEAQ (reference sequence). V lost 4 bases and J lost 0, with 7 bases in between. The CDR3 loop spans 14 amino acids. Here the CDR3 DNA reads TGTGCCAGCAGCTCGGACAGCTCCTACAATGAGCAGTTCTTC. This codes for CASSSDSSYNEQFF.

CDR3 sequence (DNA): TGTGCCGCGGGGCCGTTGTATAGCAATCAGCCCCAGCATTTT. As protein: CAAGPLYSNQPQHF. This rearrangement joins TRBV6-5 to TRBJ1-5; D perhaps matches TRBD1 (5 bases). Trimming removed 11 bases from V and 0 bases from J, with 14 bases in between. The CDR3 is 14 residues long. CDR1 is MNHEY, CDR2 SVGAGI, per germline.

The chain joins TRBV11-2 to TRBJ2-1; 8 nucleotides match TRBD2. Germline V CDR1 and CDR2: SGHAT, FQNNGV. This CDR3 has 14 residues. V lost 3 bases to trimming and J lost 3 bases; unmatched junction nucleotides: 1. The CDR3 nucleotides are TGTGCCAGCAGCTTTAGCGGGGTCTACAATGAGCAGTTCTTC. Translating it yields CASSFSGVYNEQFF.

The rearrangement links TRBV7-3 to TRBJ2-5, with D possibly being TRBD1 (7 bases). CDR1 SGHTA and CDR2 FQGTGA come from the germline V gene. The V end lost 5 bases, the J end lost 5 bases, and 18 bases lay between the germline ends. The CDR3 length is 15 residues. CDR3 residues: CASSLGGGGSETQYF. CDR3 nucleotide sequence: TGTGCCAGCAGCCTAGGAGGGGGCGGTTCGGAGACCCAGTACTTC.

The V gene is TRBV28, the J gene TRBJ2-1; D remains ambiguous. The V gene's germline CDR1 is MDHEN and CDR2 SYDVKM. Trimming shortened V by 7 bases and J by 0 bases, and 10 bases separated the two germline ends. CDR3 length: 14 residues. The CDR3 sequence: CASTVNPSYNEQFF. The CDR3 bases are TGTGCCAGCACAGTCAACCCCTCCTACAATGAGCAGTTCTTC.

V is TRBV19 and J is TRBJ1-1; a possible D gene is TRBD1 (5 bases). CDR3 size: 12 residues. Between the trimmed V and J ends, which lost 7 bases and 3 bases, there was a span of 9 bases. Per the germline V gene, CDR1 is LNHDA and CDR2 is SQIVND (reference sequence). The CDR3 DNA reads TGTGCCAGTACAGGGTCTTACACTGAAGCTTTCTTT. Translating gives CASTGSYTEAFF.